This T cell receptor (beta chain) originates from a study of control samples from healthy donors and cancer patients. J lost 4 bases, V lost 1 base, and 4 bases had no gene match. This CDR3 has 15 residues. Germline CDR1 is LNHDA and CDR2 is SQIVND (reference sequence). Libraries were prepared by immunoSEQ multiplex PCR; TCRdb keeps only in-frame clonotypes and omits some of them. The sample holds roughly 200,000 clones. The rearrangement joins TRBV19 to TRBJ1-1; 9 nucleotides line up with TRBD1. The origin of this receptor is a woman in her twenties or thirties in good health. Input material: blood. The CDR3 loop is CASSIAGTGITEAFF. CDR3 coding DNA: TGTGCCAGTAGTATAGCAGGGACAGGGATCACTGAAGCTTTCTTT.